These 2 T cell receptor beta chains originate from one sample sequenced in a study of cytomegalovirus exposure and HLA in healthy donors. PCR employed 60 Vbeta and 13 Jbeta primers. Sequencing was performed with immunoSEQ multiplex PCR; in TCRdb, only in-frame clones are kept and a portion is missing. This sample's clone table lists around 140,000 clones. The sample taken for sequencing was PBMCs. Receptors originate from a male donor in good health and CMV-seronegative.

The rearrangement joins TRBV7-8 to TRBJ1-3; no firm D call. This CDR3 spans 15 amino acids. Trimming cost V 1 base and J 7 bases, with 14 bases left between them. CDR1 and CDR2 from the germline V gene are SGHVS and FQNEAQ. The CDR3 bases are TGTGCCAGCAGCTTAGGGGGAGGGTTTTCGAACACCATATATTTT. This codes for CASSLGGGFSNTIYF.

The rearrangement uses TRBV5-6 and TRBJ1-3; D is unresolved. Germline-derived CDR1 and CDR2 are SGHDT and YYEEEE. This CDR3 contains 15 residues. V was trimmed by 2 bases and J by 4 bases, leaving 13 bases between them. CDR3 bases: TGTGCCAGCAGCTTTGTGCGGGTTGGGGGAAACACCATATATTTT. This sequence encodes CASSFVRVGGNTIYF.